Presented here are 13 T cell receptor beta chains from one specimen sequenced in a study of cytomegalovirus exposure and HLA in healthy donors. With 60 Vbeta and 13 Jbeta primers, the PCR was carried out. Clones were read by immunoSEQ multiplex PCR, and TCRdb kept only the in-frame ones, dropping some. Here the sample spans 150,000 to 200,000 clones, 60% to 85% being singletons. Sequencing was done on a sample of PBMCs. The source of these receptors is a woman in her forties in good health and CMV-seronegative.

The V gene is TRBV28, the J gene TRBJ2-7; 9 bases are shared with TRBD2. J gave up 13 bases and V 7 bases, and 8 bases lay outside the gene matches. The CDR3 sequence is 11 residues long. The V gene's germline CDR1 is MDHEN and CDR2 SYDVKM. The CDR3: CASKTAGGVYV. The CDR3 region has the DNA TGTGCCAGCAAGACGGCGGGGGGGGTTTACGTC.

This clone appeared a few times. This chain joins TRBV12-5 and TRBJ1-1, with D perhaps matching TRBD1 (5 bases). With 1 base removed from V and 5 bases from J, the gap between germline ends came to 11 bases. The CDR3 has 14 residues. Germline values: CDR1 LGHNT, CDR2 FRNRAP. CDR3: CASGLGGGRTEAFF. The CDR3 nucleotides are TGTGCTAGTGGTTTGGGGGGGGGTAGGACTGAAGCTTTCTTT.

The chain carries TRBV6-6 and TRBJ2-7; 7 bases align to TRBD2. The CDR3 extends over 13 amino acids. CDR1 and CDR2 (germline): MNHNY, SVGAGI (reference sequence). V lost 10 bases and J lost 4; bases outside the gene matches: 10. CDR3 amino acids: CATRREPTYEQYV. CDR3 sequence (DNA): TGTGCCACCAGGCGGGAGCCTACATACGAGCAGTACGTC.

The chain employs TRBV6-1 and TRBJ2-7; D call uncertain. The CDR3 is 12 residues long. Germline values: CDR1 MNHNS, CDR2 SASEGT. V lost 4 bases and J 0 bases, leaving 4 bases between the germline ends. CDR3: CASSGSSYEQYV. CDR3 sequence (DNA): TGTGCCAGCAGTGGGAGCTCCTACGAGCAGTACGTC.

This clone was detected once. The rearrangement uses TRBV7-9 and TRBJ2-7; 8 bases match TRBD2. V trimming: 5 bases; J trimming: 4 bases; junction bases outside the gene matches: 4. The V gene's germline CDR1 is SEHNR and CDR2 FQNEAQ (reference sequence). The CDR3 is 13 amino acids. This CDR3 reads CASSPGLEYEQYF. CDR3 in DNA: TGTGCCAGCAGCCCGGGACTAGAGTACGAGCAGTACTTC.

CDR3 loop: CAISVADRAGSNEQFF. The CDR3 bases are TGTGCCATCAGTGTGGCTGACAGGGCGGGGTCCAATGAGCAGTTCTTC. V gene TRBV10-3 combines with J gene TRBJ2-1, with D possibly being TRBD1 (7 bases). The V and J ends lost 4 bases and 6 bases respectively, with 19 bases between them. CDR1 is ENHRY and CDR2 is SYGVKD in the germline V gene. CDR3 length equals 16 residues.

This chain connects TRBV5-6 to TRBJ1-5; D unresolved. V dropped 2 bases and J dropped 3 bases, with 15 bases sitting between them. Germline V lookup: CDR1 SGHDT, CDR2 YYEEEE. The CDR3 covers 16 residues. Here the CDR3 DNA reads TGTGCCAGCAGCTTCGGGGAGGCGGACCCCAATCAGCCCCAGCATTTT. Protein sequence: CASSFGEADPNQPQHF.

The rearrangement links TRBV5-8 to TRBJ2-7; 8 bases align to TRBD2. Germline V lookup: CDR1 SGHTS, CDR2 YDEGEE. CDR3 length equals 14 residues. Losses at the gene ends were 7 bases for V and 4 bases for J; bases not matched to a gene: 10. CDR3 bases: TGTGCCAGCGCGCGGGAGGCCTCAATTTACGAGCAGTACGTC. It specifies CASAREASIYEQYV.

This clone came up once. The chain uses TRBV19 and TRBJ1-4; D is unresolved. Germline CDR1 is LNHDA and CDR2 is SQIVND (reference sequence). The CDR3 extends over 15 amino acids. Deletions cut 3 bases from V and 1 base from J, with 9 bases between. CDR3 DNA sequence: TGTGCCAGTAGTATTGCGACGGGAACTAATGAAAAACTGTTTTTT. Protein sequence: CASSIATGTNEKLFF.

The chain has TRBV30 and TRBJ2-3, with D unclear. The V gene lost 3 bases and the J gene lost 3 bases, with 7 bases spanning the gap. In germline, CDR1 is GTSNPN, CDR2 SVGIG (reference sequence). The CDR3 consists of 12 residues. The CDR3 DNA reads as TGTGCCTGGAGCGTCTCGACAGATACGCAGTATTTT. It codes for CAWSVSTDTQYF.

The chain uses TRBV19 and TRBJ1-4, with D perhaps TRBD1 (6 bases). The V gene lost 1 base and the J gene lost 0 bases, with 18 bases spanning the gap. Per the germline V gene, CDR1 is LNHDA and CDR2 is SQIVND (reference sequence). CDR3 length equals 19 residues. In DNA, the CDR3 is TGTGCCAGTAGTATAGGATCCATGGGACACCTTGCAACTAATGAAAAACTGTTTTTT. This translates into CASSIGSMGHLATNEKLFF. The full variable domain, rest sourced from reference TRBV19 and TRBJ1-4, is DGGITQSPKYLFRKEGQNVTLSCEQNLNHDAMYWYRQDPGQGLRLIYYSQIVNDFQKGDIAEGYSVSREKKESFPLTVTSAQKNPTAFYLCASSIGSMGHLATNEKLFFGSGTQLSVL.

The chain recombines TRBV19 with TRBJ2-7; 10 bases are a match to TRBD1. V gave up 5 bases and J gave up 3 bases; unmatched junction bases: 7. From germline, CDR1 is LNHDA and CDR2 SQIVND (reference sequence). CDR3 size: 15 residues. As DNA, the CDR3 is TGTGCCAGTAGTTCTCGGGGACAGGGGCTCTACGAGCAGTACTTC. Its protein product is CASSSRGQGLYEQYF.

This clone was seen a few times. The CDR3 coding sequence is TGCAGCGTTGGGGGGACAGGGTCTGGCTACACCTTC. Encoded protein: CSVGGTGSGYTF. The rearrangement links TRBV29-1 to TRBJ1-2; 9 positions agree with TRBD1. Per germline, CDR1 SQVTM and CDR2 ANQGSEA. The CDR3 extends over 12 amino acids. V shed 4 bases and J 7 bases; nucleotides not matched to a gene: 4.